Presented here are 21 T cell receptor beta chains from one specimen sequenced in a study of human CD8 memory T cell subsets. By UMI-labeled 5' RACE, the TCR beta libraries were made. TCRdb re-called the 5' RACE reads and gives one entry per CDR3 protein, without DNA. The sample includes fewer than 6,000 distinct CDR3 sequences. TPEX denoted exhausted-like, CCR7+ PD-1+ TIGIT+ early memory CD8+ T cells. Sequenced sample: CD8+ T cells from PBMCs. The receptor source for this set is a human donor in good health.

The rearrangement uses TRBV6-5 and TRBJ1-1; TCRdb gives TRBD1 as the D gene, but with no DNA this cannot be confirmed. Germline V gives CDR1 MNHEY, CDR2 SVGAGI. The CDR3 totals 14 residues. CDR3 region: CASRPLLGDTEAFF.

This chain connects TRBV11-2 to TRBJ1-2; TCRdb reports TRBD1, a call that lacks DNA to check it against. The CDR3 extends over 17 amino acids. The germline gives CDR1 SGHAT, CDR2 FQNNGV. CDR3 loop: CASSLDGPGLGLYGYTF.

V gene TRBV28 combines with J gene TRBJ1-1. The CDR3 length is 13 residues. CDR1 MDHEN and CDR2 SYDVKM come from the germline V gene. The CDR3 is CASSGVRNTEAFF. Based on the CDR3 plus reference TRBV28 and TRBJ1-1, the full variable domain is DVKVTQSSRYLVKRTGEKVFLECVQDMDHENMFWYRQDPGLGLRLIYFSYDVKMKEKGDIPEGYSVSREKKERFSLILESASTNQTSMYLCASSGVRNTEAFFGQGTRLTVV.

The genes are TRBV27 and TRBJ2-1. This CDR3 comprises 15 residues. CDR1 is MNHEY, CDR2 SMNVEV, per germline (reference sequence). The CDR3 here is CASSLSGARHNEQFF.

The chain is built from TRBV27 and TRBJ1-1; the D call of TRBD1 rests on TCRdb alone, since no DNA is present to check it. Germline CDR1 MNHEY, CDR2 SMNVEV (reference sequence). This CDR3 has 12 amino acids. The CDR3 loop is CASRGRRTEAFF.

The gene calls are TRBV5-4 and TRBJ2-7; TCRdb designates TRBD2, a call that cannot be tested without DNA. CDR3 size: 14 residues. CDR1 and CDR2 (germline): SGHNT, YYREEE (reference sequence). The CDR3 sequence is CASSDSGGPHEQYF.

The CDR3 spells CASSPSGREETQYF. V is TRBV2 and J is TRBJ2-5; the D gene TCRdb calls, TRBD2, cannot be checked with no DNA. CDR3 length: 14 amino acids. Germline values: CDR1 SNHLY, CDR2 FYNNEI. Filled out from reference TRBV2 and TRBJ2-5, the complete variable domain reads EPEVTQTPSHQVTQMGQEVILRCVPISNHLYFYWYRQILGQKVEFLVSFYNNEISEKSEIFDDQFSVERPDGSNFTLKIRSTKLEDSAMYFCASSPSGREETQYFGPGTRLLVL.

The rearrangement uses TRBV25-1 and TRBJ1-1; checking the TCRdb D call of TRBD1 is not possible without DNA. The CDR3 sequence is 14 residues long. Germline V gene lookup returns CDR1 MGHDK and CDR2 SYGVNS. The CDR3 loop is CASSLPGVGTEAFF.

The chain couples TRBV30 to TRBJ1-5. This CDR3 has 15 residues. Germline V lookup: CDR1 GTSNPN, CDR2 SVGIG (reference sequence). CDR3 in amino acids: CAWSARVGGNQPQHF.

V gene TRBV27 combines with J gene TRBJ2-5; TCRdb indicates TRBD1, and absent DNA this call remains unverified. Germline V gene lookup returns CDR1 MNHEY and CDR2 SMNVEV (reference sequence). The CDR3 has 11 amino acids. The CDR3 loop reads CASSGGTTQYF.

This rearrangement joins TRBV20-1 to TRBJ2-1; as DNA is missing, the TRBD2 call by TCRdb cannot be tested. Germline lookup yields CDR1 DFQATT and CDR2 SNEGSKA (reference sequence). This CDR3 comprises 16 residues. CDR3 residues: CSARAPGLAFDNEQFF.

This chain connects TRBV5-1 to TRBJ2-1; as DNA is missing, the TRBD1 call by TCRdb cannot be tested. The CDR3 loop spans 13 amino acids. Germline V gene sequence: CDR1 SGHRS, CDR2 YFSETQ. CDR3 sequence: CASSSDSYNEQFF.

CDR3 residues: CASPPGRSHPQPQHF. The chain uses TRBV10-1 and TRBJ1-5; TCRdb calls TRBD1, which cannot be checked without DNA. CDR1 and CDR2 (germline): WNHNN, SYGVQD (reference sequence). There are 15 residues in the CDR3.

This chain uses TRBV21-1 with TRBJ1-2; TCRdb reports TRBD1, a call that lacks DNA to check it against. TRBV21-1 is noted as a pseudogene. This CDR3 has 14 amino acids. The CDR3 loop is CASSKGATADGYTF.

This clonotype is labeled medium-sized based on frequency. Here the CDR3 reads CASSAYGTMGEETQYF. The chain carries TRBV5-1 and TRBJ2-5; TCRdb's D call of TRBD1 is untestable without DNA. Germline CDR1 reads SGHRS; CDR2 reads YFSETQ. This CDR3 region has 16 residues.

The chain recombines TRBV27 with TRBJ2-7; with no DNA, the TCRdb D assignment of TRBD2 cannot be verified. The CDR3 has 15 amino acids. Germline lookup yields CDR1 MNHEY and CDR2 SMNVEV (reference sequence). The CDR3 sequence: CASSLSSGGTYEQYF.

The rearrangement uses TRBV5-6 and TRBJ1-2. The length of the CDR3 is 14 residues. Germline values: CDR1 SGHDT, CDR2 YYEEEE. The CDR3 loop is CASSEDDSNYGYTF. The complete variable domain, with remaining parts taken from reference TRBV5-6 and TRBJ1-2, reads DAGVTQSPTHLIKTRGQQVTLRCSPKSGHDTVSWYQQALGQGPQFIFQYYEEEERQRGNFPDRFSGHQFPNYSSELNVNALLLGDSALYLCASSEDDSNYGYTFGSGTRLTVV.

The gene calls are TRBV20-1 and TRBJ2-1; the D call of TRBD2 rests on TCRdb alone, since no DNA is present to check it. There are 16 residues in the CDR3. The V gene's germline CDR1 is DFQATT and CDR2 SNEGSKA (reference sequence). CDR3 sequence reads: CSARDLAGFGYNEQFF.

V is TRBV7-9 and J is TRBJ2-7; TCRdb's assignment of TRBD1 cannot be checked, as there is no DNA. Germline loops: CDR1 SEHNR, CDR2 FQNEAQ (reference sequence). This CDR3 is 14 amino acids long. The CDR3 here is CASSLDRIPYEQYF.

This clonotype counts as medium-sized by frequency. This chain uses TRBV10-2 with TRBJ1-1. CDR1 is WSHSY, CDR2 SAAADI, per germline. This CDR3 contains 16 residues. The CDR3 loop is CASSEVARVGDTEAFF.

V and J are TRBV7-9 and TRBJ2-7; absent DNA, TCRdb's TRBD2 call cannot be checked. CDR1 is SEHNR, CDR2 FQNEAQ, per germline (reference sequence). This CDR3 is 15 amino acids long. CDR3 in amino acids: CASSFGPSGGVEQYF. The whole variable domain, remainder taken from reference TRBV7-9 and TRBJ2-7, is DTGVSQNPRHKITKRGQNVTFRCDPISEHNRLYWYRQTLGQGPEFLTYFQNEAQLEKSRLLSDRFSAERPKGSFSTLEIQRTEQGDSAMYLCASSFGPSGGVEQYFGPGTRLTVT.